This T cell receptor beta chain was identified in a study of T cell repertoires in cytomegalovirus infection. Overall study: Shared public TCR beta signatures pointed to both CMV infection and a matching HLA type.

TCRdb re-called the reads through MiXCR, storing one row per CDR3 protein. In the table there are about 310,000 distinct CDR3 sequences, 17% of which are singletons. Germline V CDR1 and CDR2: SEHNR, FQNEAQ (reference sequence). This CDR3 spans 16 amino acids. V shed 1 base and J 5 bases; nucleotides not matched to a gene: 7. Sequences were obtained from PBMCs. The clonotype was recovered from a human donor in good health (CMV status not recorded). Some clones in this sample may be carry-over from other donors' samples. V usage is TRBV7-9 and J usage is TRBJ2-2; 7 nucleotides agree with TRBD2. The CDR3 bases are TGTGCCAGCAGCTTAGGGCATCGGACTAGTACCGGGGAGCTGTTTTTT. Translated: CASSLGHRTSTGELFF.